Detailed here is one TCR beta chain. Its target is unknown. Method: immunoSEQ multiplex PCR; TCRdb's copy keeps in-frame clones and lacks some. Here the sample spans some 320,000 clones, approximately 86% being singletons. The sample belongs to a study of Ad26.COV2.S vaccination and SARS-CoV-2 variants. Study-wide context: Administration of Ad26.COV2.S was intramuscular, either once or twice 56 days apart. Study-wide points: Spike-specific CD8+ and CD4+ T cell responses reportedly showed substantial breadth after vaccination.

Germline CDR1 reads LGHNT; CDR2 reads FRNRAP. V was clipped by 4 bases and J by 0 bases, with 13 bases between them. This CDR3 has 16 residues. Treatment here: roughly 18 received Ad26.COV2.S at low or high dose, single or two shots; 5 received placebo; per-sample allocation not given. Day 63 following the first vaccine or placebo injection was when the samples were taken. It was Wuhan-strain SARS-CoV-2 spike that the Ad26 vaccine vector expressed. This sequence originates from a person between 18 and 65 years old who received the Ad26.COV2.S COVID-19 vaccine or a placebo. Sequenced here: peripheral blood, sampled in a trial of Ad26.COV2.S vaccine versus placebo. The rearrangement uses TRBV12-5 and TRBJ1-3, with D unresolved. CDR3 amino acids: CASGSPLGSSGNTIYF. The CDR3 nucleotides read TGTGCTAGTGGTTCCCCCCTCGGCAGCTCTGGAAACACCATATATTTT.